Sequencing of this T cell receptor beta chain was carried out in a study of regulatory T cells in long-lasting Graves disease. Arm-PCR with iRepertoire HTBI primers amplified the CDR3 regions for these TCR beta libraries. MiXCR was run by TCRdb on the multiplex PCR reads, yielding one entry per CDR3 protein. The data show around 460,000 distinct CDR3 sequences, roughly 21% seen once. Time point here: persistent/refractory GD, antithyroid drugs over 5 years with positive TRAb. The TCR library was made from RNA that had been extracted from PBMCs in TRIzol. The germline gives CDR1 LNHDA, CDR2 SQIVND (reference sequence). The trim removed 5 bases at V and 4 bases at J, leaving 6 bases unmatched. This CDR3 is 14 amino acids long.

The gene calls are TRBV19 and TRBJ2-7, with 9 nucleotides matching TRBD1. The source of this sequence is a female donor with Graves disease. The sequenced sample was peripheral blood mononuclear cells (PBMCs), obtained when the disease was refractory, from a patient treated with antithyroid drugs. The CDR3 is CASSPGQGHYEQYF. The CDR3 DNA follows: TGTGCCAGTAGTCCGGGACAGGGCCATTACGAGCAGTACTTC. Full variable domain (missing parts from reference TRBV19 and TRBJ2-7): DGGITQSPKYLFRKEGQNVTLSCEQNLNHDAMYWYRQDPGQGLRLIYYSQIVNDFQKGDIAEGYSVSREKKESFPLTVTSAQKNPTAFYLCASSPGQGHYEQYFGPGTRLTVT.